This T cell receptor beta chain was recovered during a study of T cells after yellow fever vaccination (dated by TCRdb to about 2019). A note on the overall study: Libraries from fractions with low cell numbers were prepared with the SMART-Seq v4 Ultra Low Input RNA kit. To follow T-cell clones before and after primary and booster YFV17D yellow fever vaccination, bulk TCR alpha and beta repertoires were sequenced over time. Bulk PBMC replicates and cell subsets were isolated from blood drawn at multiple timepoints before and after both primary and secondary immunization. Two healthy male donors, one aged 18 to 30 and one aged 30 to 39 years, were included in the cohort. Overall results and qualifications from the work: FACS-sorted repertoires could contain abundant contaminating clonotypes from the bulk population, so computational filtering was required. A small share of clonotypes was detected in both CD4 and CD8 compartments, with the overlap likely arising from convergent recombination. After the booster, most of the clones that had expanded following primary vaccination were detected again (roughly 96% of CD4 and around 90% of CD8), which suggests that memory was broadly maintained. Only a couple of donors were included in the study, so the extent to which the findings can be generalized is limited. The secondary T-cell response was weaker than the primary response but faster, peaking on day 5 instead of day 15.

This specimen's treatment or condition label, interpreted: live attenuated yellow fever vaccine strain. At each blood-draw timepoint, two biological replicates of bulk PBMCs were collected. A standard Ficoll-Paque protocol was used to isolate PBMCs from peripheral blood. RNA was extracted with TriZol from bulk PBMCs, CD4 and CD8 fractions, and dextramer-positive and dextramer-negative fractions. Sequenced on an Illumina NovaSeq 6000. Synthesis of TCR cDNA relied on 5'RACE template switching, a step that introduced a universal primer site along with unique molecular identifiers. Priming of cDNA synthesis was performed from both the TCR alpha and TCR beta constant segments. Library amplification involved two PCR steps, and the second step added sample barcodes and sequencing adapters. Sequencing of libraries was performed on Illumina HiSeq 2500 (2x100 bp) or NovaSeq (2x150 bp). The authors' analysis ran thus. Demultiplexing of reads and collapsing into UMI consensus sequences were performed with MIGEC, and V(D)J alignment was carried out with MiXCR. Using edgeR on replicate PBMC samples, clonotypes were called vaccine-responding if FDR was below 0.01 and the log2 fold change was above 5 up to day 15. Each bulk clonotype received a CD4 or CD8 identity based on whether the sequenced CD4 or CD8 repertoire contained that clonotype at higher abundance. TCRdb handled the public reads itself, with Q25 trimming in fastp and clone calling in MiXCR, and kept productive beta chains. Here each entry gathers all rows of one CDR3 protein and keeps the most common genes and DNA. It is TCRdb's table, rather than the study itself, that gives the V and J calls and clone size. This sample holds some 320,000 distinct CDR3 sequences; 3.5% to 5% were observed only once. The top ten clones comprise less than 20% of the sample.

On this clonotype: Its antigen has not been determined. Base qualities are not provided; no much larger clone lies one nucleotide away.

Trimming at the junction amounts to 3 bases on V and 7 bases on J, and the germline ends lie 10 bases apart. Measured from the cysteine to the phenylalanine, the CDR3 is 14 residues long. Only the CDR3 region is kept as DNA, spanning 42 bases read in frame from base 1. CDR1 and CDR2, looked up from the germline V gene, are SGHTA and FQGTGA. Here the chain combines TRBV7-3 and TRBJ1-6; the D segment could be TRBD1, given 6 matching bases. The sample here was PBMCs, taken 15 days after the yellow fever booster vaccination. The TCR originated in a man younger than 35 who received the YFV17D yellow fever vaccine. The sequence in DNA is TGTGCCAGCAGCTTGCAGGGGTGGAATTCACCCCTCCACTTT. This codes for CASSLQGWNSPLHF.